This T cell receptor beta chain was found in a study of beta chain features in type 1 diabetes. CD4+ naive, central memory, regulatory and stem cell-like memory cells were sorted via CD45RO/CCR7/CD25/CD127/CD95/CD27. In this sample, this clone turned up a few times. No antigen is known for it. What was sequenced were expressed TCRB transcripts, since all of the isolated RNA had been reverse transcribed. This table comes from immunoSEQ multiplex PCR, and its TCRdb copy is limited to in-frame clones, with some not included. The sample has about 150,000 clones, about 9.3% seen once. Overall study results and limits: The influence of HLA type on TCRB rearrangement stayed undetermined. Insertions at VDJ junctions were less frequent in type 1 diabetes patients. These patients also deleted more nucleotides at the same junctions. Type 1 diabetes patients had TCRB CDR3s that were shorter (moderately but significantly so) in all four CD4+ subsets.

The sequencing sample was made of central memory CD4+ T cells from blood. The clonotype was recovered from a man younger than 40 with type 1 diabetes.

CDR3 sequence reads: CASSLNSGRVEQQFF. As DNA, the CDR3 is TGTGCCAGCAGCTTAAACAGCGGGAGGGTGGAGCAGCAGTTCTTC. V is TRBV11-2 and J is TRBJ2-1, with TRBD2 matching over 10 bases. Germline loops: CDR1 SGHAT, CDR2 FQNNGV. V shed 2 bases and J 11 bases; nucleotides not matched to a gene: 9. The CDR3 has 15 residues. Using reference TRBV11-2 and TRBJ2-1 for the parts outside the CDR3, the full variable domain is EAGVAQSPRYKIIEKRQSVAFWCNPISGHATLYWYQQILGQGPKLLIQFQNNGVVDDSQLPKDRFSAERLKGVDSTLKIQPAKLEDSAVYLCASSLNSGRVEQQFFGPGTRLTVL.